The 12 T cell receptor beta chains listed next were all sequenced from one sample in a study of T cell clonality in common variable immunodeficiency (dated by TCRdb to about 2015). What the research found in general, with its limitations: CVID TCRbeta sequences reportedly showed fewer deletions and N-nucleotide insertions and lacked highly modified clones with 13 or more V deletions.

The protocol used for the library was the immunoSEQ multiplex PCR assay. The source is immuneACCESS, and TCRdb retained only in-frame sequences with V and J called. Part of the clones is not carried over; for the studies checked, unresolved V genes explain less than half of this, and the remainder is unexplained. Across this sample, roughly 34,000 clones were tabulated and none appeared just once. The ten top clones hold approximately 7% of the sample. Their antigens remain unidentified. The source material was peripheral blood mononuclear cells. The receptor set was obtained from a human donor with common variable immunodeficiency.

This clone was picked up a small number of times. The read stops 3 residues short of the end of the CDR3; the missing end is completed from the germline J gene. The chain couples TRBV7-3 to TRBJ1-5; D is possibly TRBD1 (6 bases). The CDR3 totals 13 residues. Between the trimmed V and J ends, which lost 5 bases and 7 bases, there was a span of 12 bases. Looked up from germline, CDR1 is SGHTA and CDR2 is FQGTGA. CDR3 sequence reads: CASSQGKGQPQHF. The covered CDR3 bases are TGTGCCAGCAGCCAGGGGAAAGGGCAGCCC.

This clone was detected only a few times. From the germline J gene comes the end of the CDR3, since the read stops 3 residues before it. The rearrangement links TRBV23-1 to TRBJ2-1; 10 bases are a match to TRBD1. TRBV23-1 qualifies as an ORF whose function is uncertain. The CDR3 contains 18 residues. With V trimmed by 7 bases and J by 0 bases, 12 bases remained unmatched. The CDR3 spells CASKTGGWRLGSYNEQFF. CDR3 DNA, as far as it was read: TGCGCCAGCAAGACAGGGGGCTGGCGGTTGGGCTCCTACAATGAG.

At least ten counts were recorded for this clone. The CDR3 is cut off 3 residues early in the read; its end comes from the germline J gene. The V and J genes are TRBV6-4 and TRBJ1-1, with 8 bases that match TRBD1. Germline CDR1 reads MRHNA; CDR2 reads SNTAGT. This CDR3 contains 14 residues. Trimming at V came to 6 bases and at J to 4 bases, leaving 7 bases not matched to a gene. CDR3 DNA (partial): TGTGCCAGCAGGCAAGACAGGGGTTCCACTGAA. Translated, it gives CASRQDRGSTE. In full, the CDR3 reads CASRQDRGSTEAFF.

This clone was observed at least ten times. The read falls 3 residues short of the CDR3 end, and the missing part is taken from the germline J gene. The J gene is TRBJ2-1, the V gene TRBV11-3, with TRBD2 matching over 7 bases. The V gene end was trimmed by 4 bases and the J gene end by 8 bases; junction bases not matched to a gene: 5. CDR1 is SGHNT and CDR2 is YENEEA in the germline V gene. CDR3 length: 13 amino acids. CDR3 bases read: TGTGCCAGCAGCTCCAGCGGGATGGATGAG. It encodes CASSSSGMDE. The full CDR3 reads CASSSSGMDEQFF.

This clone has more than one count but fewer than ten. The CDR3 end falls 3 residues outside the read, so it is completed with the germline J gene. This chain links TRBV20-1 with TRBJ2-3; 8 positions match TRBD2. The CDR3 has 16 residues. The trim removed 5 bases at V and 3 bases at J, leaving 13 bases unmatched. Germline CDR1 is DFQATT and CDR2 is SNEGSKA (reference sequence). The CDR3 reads CSAGLRGGGWTDTQYF. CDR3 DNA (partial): TGCAGTGCTGGCCTCCGGGGGGGAGGGTGGACAGATACG.

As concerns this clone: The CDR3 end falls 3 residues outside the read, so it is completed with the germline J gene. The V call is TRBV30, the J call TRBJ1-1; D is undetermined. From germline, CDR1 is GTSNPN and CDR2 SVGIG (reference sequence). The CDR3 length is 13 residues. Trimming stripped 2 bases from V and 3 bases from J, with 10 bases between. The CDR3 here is CAWSIGRDTEAFF. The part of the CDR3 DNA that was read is TGTGCCTGGAGTATAGGGCGGGACACTGAA.

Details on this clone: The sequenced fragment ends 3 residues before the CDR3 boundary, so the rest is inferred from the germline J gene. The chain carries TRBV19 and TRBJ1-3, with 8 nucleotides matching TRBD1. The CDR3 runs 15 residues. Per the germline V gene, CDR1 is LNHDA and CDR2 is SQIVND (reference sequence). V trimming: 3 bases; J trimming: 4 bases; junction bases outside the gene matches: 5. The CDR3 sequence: CASSMWTGTGNTIYF. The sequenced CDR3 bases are TGTGCCAGTAGTATGTGGACAGGGACAGGAAACACC. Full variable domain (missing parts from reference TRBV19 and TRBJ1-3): DGGITQSPKYLFRKEGQNVTLSCEQNLNHDAMYWYRQDPGQGLRLIYYSQIVNDFQKGDIAEGYSVSREKKESFPLTVTSAQKNPTAFYLCASSMWTGTGNTIYFGEGSWLTVV.

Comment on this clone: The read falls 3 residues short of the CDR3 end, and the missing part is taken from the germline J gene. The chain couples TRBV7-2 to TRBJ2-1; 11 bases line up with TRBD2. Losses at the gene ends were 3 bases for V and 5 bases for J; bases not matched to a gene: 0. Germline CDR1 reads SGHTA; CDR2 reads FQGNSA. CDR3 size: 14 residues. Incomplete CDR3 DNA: TGTGCCAGCAGCTTGGGACTAGCGGACAATGAG. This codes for CASSLGLADNE. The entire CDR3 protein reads CASSLGLADNEQFF.

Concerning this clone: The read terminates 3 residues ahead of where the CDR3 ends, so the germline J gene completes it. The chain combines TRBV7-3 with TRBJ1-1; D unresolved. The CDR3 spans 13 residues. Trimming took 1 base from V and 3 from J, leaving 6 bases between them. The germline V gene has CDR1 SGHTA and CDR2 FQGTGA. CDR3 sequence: CASSLSQDTEAFF. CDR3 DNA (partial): TGTGCCAGCAGCTTAAGTCAGGACACTGAA.

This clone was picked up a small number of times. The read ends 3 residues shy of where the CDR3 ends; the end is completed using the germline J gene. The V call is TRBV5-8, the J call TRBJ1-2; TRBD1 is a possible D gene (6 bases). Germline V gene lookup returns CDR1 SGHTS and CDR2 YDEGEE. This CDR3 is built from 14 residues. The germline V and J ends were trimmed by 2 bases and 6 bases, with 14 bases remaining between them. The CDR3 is CASSFNAGADGYTF. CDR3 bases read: TGTGCCAGCAGCTTCAATGCAGGGGCGGATGGC.

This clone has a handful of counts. Partial CDR3 DNA: TGTGCCAGCACCGTCCCGGGACAGCGTGAA. Translating gives CASTVPGQRE. The full CDR3 reads CASTVPGQREAFF. The chain combines TRBV2 with TRBJ1-1, with 7 bases aligning to TRBD1. The read finishes 3 residues shy of the CDR3 end, and the germline J gene is used to complete it. The ends lost 7 bases at V and 7 bases at J; junction bases unmatched: 9. Germline values: CDR1 SNHLY, CDR2 FYNNEI. This CDR3 is 13 amino acids long.

The sequenced part of the CDR3 DNA is TGTGCCAGCAGCTTCGGGACTAGCGGCTCCTACGAG. This encodes CASSFGTSGSYE. The full CDR3 protein reads CASSFGTSGSYEQYF. The chain is built from TRBV11-3 and TRBJ2-7, with 11 bases identical to TRBD2. The read finishes 3 residues shy of the CDR3 end, and the germline J gene is used to complete it. The CDR3 sequence is 15 residues long. The ends lost 3 bases at V and 0 bases at J; junction bases unmatched: 1. Germline V gene data show CDR1 as SGHNT and CDR2 as YENEEA.